A single sample gave rise to the 24 T cell receptor beta chains below, sequenced in a study of cytomegalovirus exposure and HLA in healthy donors. 13 Jbeta primers and 60 Vbeta primers were used for the PCR. Generated by immunoSEQ multiplex PCR, the TCRdb table keeps only in-frame clones and is missing some. The table has approximately 90,000 clones, roughly 80% seen once. The sequenced sample was PBMCs. These receptor sequences come from a man in his forties in good health and CMV-seronegative.

The table lists this clone with a count of one. This sequence joins TRBV5-1 and TRBJ2-7; D uncertain. CDR3 length: 13 residues. Germline V gene lookup returns CDR1 SGHRS and CDR2 YFSETQ. Trimming pared 0 bases from V and 2 bases from J, leaving 6 bases between. CDR3 residues: CASSLEPTYEQYF. The CDR3 region has the DNA TGCGCCAGCAGCTTGGAACCTACCTACGAGCAGTACTTC.

The chain has TRBV5-1 and TRBJ2-1; 10 nucleotides match TRBD1. CDR1 is SGHRS, CDR2 YFSETQ, per germline. CDR3 length: 16 residues. V lost 4 bases to trimming and J lost 6 bases; unmatched junction nucleotides: 10. The CDR3 loop is CASSRLNGQGGNEQFF. The DNA of the CDR3 is TGCGCCAGCAGCCGATTGAACGGACAGGGGGGCAATGAGCAGTTCTTC. Full variable domain (remainder filled in from reference TRBV5-1 and TRBJ2-1): KAGVTQTPRYLIKTRGQQVTLSCSPISGHRSVSWYQQTPGQGLQFLFEYFSETQRNKGNFPGRFSGRQFSNSRSEMNVSTLELGDSALYLCASSRLNGQGGNEQFFGPGTRLTVL.

The rearrangement links TRBV18 to TRBJ1-2; D not resolved. Per the germline V gene, CDR1 is KGHSH and CDR2 is LQKENI. The germline V and J ends were trimmed by 2 bases and 2 bases, with 15 bases remaining between them. The CDR3 loop spans 16 amino acids. In nucleotides, the CDR3 is TGTGCCAGCTCACCAAAGACCCAGGCGGGGAACTATGGCTACACCTTC. Protein sequence: CASSPKTQAGNYGYTF.

This sequence joins TRBV5-4 and TRBJ1-1; 9 nucleotides agree with TRBD1. V lost 2 bases, J lost 5 bases, and 7 bases stayed unmatched. Germline assignment: CDR1 SGHNT and CDR2 YYREEE (reference sequence). This CDR3 spans 15 amino acids. The CDR3 DNA reads as TGTGCCAGCAGCTTCCTAGGACAGGGGAGGACTGAAGCTTTCTTT. It translates to CASSFLGQGRTEAFF.

This sequence joins TRBV9 and TRBJ1-1; 10 nucleotides match TRBD1. This CDR3 contains 14 residues. Trimming removed 2 bases from V and 8 bases from J; junction bases left unmatched: 6. Germline V gene sequence: CDR1 SGDLS, CDR2 YYNGEE. The CDR3 coding sequence is TGTGCCAGCAGCGTCGGGACAGGGGTTAGAGAAGCTTTCTTT. Amino acid sequence: CASSVGTGVREAFF. The full variable domain, with the rest looked up from reference TRBV9 and TRBJ1-1, is DSGVTQTPKHLITATGQRVTLRCSPRSGDLSVYWYQQSLDQGLQFLIQYYNGEERAKGNILERFSAQQFPDLHSELNLSSLELGDSALYFCASSVGTGVREAFFGQGTRLTVV.

The V gene is TRBV7-2, the J gene TRBJ2-1; no reliable D call. Trimming removed 1 base from V and 8 bases from J, with 9 bases in between. This CDR3 is 13 amino acids long. Germline CDR1 is SGHTA and CDR2 is FQGNSA. The CDR3 region is CASSLVREDEQFF. The DNA of the CDR3 is TGTGCCAGCAGCTTAGTACGCGAAGATGAGCAGTTCTTC.

The rearrangement uses TRBV29-1 and TRBJ2-1; 9 nucleotides align to TRBD2. Trimming at V came to 5 bases and at J to 4 bases, leaving 15 bases not matched to a gene. This CDR3 region has 17 residues. Germline V gene lookup returns CDR1 SQVTM and CDR2 ANQGSEA. The CDR3 region is CSVRGLAGSPEYNEQFF. DNA of the CDR3: TGCAGCGTTAGGGGTCTAGCGGGGAGCCCAGAGTACAATGAGCAGTTCTTC.

The rearrangement joins TRBV19 to TRBJ1-5, with TRBD1 identical over 7 bases. The V gene's germline CDR1 is LNHDA and CDR2 SQIVND (reference sequence). The CDR3 runs 13 residues. With V trimmed by 6 bases and J by 4 bases, 3 bases remained unmatched. The CDR3 region is CASRGTVNQPQHF. CDR3 coding DNA: TGTGCCAGTAGGGGGACAGTTAATCAGCCCCAGCATTTT. Full variable domain (rest looked up from reference TRBV19 and TRBJ1-5): DGGITQSPKYLFRKEGQNVTLSCEQNLNHDAMYWYRQDPGQGLRLIYYSQIVNDFQKGDIAEGYSVSREKKESFPLTVTSAQKNPTAFYLCASRGTVNQPQHFGDGTRLSIL.

The chain uses TRBV28 and TRBJ2-5; the D gene is possibly TRBD2 (6 bases). V gave up 3 bases and J gave up 5 bases, with 16 bases separating them. Germline values: CDR1 MDHEN, CDR2 SYDVKM. The CDR3 extends over 15 amino acids. The CDR3 DNA reads TGTGCCAGCAGTTTGGAGGGACCCCTCAGGGAGACCCAGTACTTC. Translated: CASSLEGPLRETQYF. Supplemented by reference TRBV28 and TRBJ2-5, the full variable domain reads DVKVTQSSRYLVKRTGEKVFLECVQDMDHENMFWYRQDPGLGLRLIYFSYDVKMKEKGDIPEGYSVSREKKERFSLILESASTNQTSMYLCASSLEGPLRETQYFGPGTRLLVL.

This clone turned up a few times. This chain links TRBV7-9 with TRBJ1-4; D unresolved. V was trimmed by 1 base and J by 4 bases, leaving 13 bases between them. From germline, CDR1 is SEHNR and CDR2 FQNEAQ (reference sequence). The CDR3 totals 16 residues. The CDR3 is CASSLDSFSINEKLFF. The CDR3, as DNA: TGTGCCAGCAGCTTAGATTCGTTTTCTATTAATGAAAAACTGTTTTTT.

This chain links TRBV9 with TRBJ2-2, with TRBD2 matching over 7 bases. The germline CDR1 and CDR2 sequences are SGDLS and YYNGEE. Trimming took 4 bases from V and 1 from J; bases not matched to a gene: 7. This CDR3 comprises 16 residues. The CDR3 coding sequence is TGTGCCAGCAGCCCAGGGAGGGGATTGAACACCGGGGAGCTGTTTTTT. Its protein product is CASSPGRGLNTGELFF.

Worth noting for this clone: As the CDR3 is not closed by the conserved phenylalanine or tryptophan, this likely results from a read error. The DNA is left out, because the CDR3 cannot be placed on it with certainty; the CDR3 is given as TCRdb lists it. The chain is built from TRBV20-1 and TRBJ1-2; the D call TRBD1 from the table was never checked on the DNA. Germline CDR1 and CDR2: DFQATT and SNEGSKA (reference sequence). Including both end residues, the CDR3 is 11 amino acids long. This CDR3 reads CSARVTGTGGL.

The chain carries TRBV19 and TRBJ1-4; the match to TRBD1 covers 7 bases. J gave up 0 bases and V 4 bases, and 11 bases lay outside the gene matches. Germline V CDR1 and CDR2: LNHDA, SQIVND (reference sequence). The CDR3 is 18 amino acids. The CDR3 DNA reads as TGTGCCAGTAGTACAGGACAGGCCCCGATCACAACTAATGAAAAACTGTTTTTT. Translated: CASSTGQAPITTNEKLFF. The full variable domain, in which reference TRBV19 and TRBJ1-4 provide the parts outside the CDR3, is DGGITQSPKYLFRKEGQNVTLSCEQNLNHDAMYWYRQDPGQGLRLIYYSQIVNDFQKGDIAEGYSVSREKKESFPLTVTSAQKNPTAFYLCASSTGQAPITTNEKLFFGSGTQLSVL.

V and J are TRBV11-3 and TRBJ2-1; D may be TRBD1 (5 bases). CDR3 length equals 15 residues. The V and J ends lost 5 bases and 0 bases respectively, with 11 bases between them. Germline V lookup: CDR1 SGHNT, CDR2 YENEEA. CDR3 region: CASSQTASSYNEQFF. DNA of the CDR3: TGTGCCAGCAGCCAGACAGCAAGCTCCTACAATGAGCAGTTCTTC. Supplemented by reference TRBV11-3 and TRBJ2-1, the full variable domain reads EAGVVQSPRYKIIEKKQPVAFWCNPISGHNTLYWYLQNLGQGPELLIRYENEEAVDDSQLPKDRFSAERLKGVDSTLKIQPAELGDSAVYLCASSQTASSYNEQFFGPGTRLTVL.

The chain recombines TRBV27 with TRBJ2-7, with 8 bases aligning to TRBD2. Germline V gene data show CDR1 as MNHEY and CDR2 as SMNVEV (reference sequence). The CDR3 contains 14 residues. Trimming took 5 bases from V and 4 from J; bases not matched to a gene: 7. The CDR3 loop is CASSKSGGPYEQYF. As DNA, the CDR3 is TGTGCCAGCAGTAAAAGCGGGGGACCGTACGAGCAGTACTTC.

The chain uses TRBV28 and TRBJ1-4; the D gene is possibly TRBD1 (5 bases). The CDR3 totals 14 residues. V was cut by 2 bases and J by 4 bases, with 8 bases left in between. Germline V lookup: CDR1 MDHEN, CDR2 SYDVKM. The CDR3 spells CASSLTQDNEKLFF. The CDR3 bases are TGTGCCAGCAGTTTAACACAGGATAATGAAAAACTGTTTTTT.

The V gene is TRBV5-6, the J gene TRBJ1-2; TRBD1 aligns across 8 bases. V was clipped by 4 bases and J by 7 bases; unmatched bases: 9. The CDR3 loop spans 14 amino acids. Germline lookup yields CDR1 SGHDT and CDR2 YYEEEE. This CDR3 reads CASSLSTGETGYTF. In DNA, the CDR3 is TGTGCCAGCAGCCTGTCGACAGGGGAAACTGGCTACACCTTC.

The V gene is TRBV4-2, the J gene TRBJ1-2; D perhaps matches TRBD1 (5 bases). From germline, CDR1 is LGHNA and CDR2 YNFKEQ. V lost 0 bases and J lost 3, with 8 bases in between. The CDR3 extends over 14 amino acids. CDR3 DNA sequence: TGTGCCAGCAGCCAAGATACAGGCTACTATGGCTACACCTTC. Its protein product is CASSQDTGYYGYTF.

This chain joins TRBV5-4 and TRBJ2-3; no firm D call. CDR3 length: 15 amino acids. Trimming removed 4 bases at V and 4 bases at J, with 16 bases between. Germline V gene sequence: CDR1 SGHNT, CDR2 YYREEE (reference sequence). CDR3 in DNA: TGTGCCAGCAGCCCGACTCGACGTGGTCCAGATACGCAGTATTTT. This encodes CASSPTRRGPDTQYF.

The chain carries TRBV30 and TRBJ2-7; 10 nucleotides line up with TRBD1. CDR1 and CDR2 (germline): GTSNPN, SVGIG (reference sequence). The trim removed 3 bases at V and 7 bases at J, leaving 6 bases unmatched. CDR3 length equals 13 residues. CDR3 bases: TGTGCCTGGAGCGAAGGACAGGGGGTAGAGCAGTACTTC. Protein: CAWSEGQGVEQYF.

The chain uses TRBV5-1 and TRBJ1-4, with a tentative D call TRBD1 (6 bases). Deletions cut 5 bases from V and 7 bases from J, with 15 bases between. The V gene's germline CDR1 is SGHRS and CDR2 YFSETQ. CDR3 size: 14 residues. In DNA, the CDR3 is TGCGCCAGCAGGTTCCGGGACACCACTGAAAAACTGTTTTTT. Its protein is CASRFRDTTEKLFF.

CDR3 bases: TGTGCCAGCAGTACAATGAACACTGAAGCTTTCTTT. Its protein is CASSTMNTEAFF. The chain couples TRBV6-6 to TRBJ1-1; D ambiguous. V was pared by 5 bases and J by 0 bases, with 4 bases between. CDR3 length equals 12 residues. The germline V gene encodes CDR1 MNHNY and CDR2 SVGAGI (reference sequence).

The V call is TRBV5-1, the J call TRBJ2-5; TRBD1 matches 8 bases. Germline CDR1 SGHRS, CDR2 YFSETQ. The CDR3 is made up of 15 amino acids. Losses at the gene ends were 0 bases for V and 4 bases for J; bases not matched to a gene: 5. CDR3 amino acids: CASSLAPTGAETQYF. The DNA for the CDR3 is TGCGCCAGCAGCTTGGCCCCGACAGGGGCAGAGACCCAGTACTTC.

There are a few counts of this clone. The chain uses TRBV2 and TRBJ2-5; TRBD2 aligns across 10 bases. The germline CDR1 and CDR2 sequences are SNHLY and FYNNEI. V dropped 6 bases and J dropped 3; count of bases not matched to a gene: 13. This CDR3 is built from 17 residues. The CDR3 reads CASRKYSGGTREETQYF. In DNA form, the CDR3 reads TGTGCCAGCAGGAAGTATAGCGGGGGGACCAGGGAAGAGACCCAGTACTTC.